The 20 T cell receptor beta chains reported below all come from one sample, sequenced in a study of blood T cells in healthy people across ages. A sample-barcoded 5' primer and a J-beta primer mix were used in a second PCR of roughly 7 to 11 cycles. TCRdb re-derived calls from the 5' RACE reads in MiXCR, one entry per CDR3 protein. The sample records roughly 860,000 distinct CDR3 sequences, approximately 59% being singletons. The sample consisted of blood. The origin of the receptors is a man aged 30 to 39 in good health.

The V and J genes are TRBV29-1 and TRBJ2-1; D is unresolved. V shed 5 bases and J shed 4 bases, with 9 bases lying between them. The CDR3 contains 12 residues. The germline gives CDR1 SQVTM, CDR2 ANQGSEA. The CDR3: CSVFSRYNEQFF. Written as DNA, the CDR3 is TGCAGCGTTTTTAGCAGGTACAATGAGCAGTTCTTC.

The chain employs TRBV7-2 and TRBJ1-5; maybe TRBD1 (5 bases). There are 15 residues in the CDR3. In germline, CDR1 is SGHTA, CDR2 FQGNSA. V was pared by 5 bases and J by 3 bases, with 14 bases between. CDR3 region: CASSAGTWDNQPQHF. As DNA, the CDR3 is TGTGCCAGCAGCGCCGGGACCTGGGACAATCAGCCCCAGCATTTT.

V is TRBV10-3 and J is TRBJ2-7; maybe TRBD2 (5 bases). The CDR3 runs to 14 residues. Trimming took off 0 bases at V and 3 bases at J, with 9 bases between the two ends. Germline V gives CDR1 ENHRY, CDR2 SYGVKD. In nucleotides, the CDR3 is TGTGCCATCAGTGAGTCAATGGGGAGCTACGAGCAGTACTTC. It codes for CAISESMGSYEQYF.

The J gene is TRBJ2-1, the V gene TRBV20-1; TRBD2 matches 11 bases. The CDR3 extends over 14 amino acids. From germline, CDR1 is DFQATT and CDR2 SNEGSKA (reference sequence). V dropped 6 bases and J dropped 6; count of bases not matched to a gene: 7. CDR3 nucleotides: TGCAGTGCGCCGGGACTAGCGGACTGCAATGAGCAGTTCTTC. Translating gives CSAPGLADCNEQFF.

The rearrangement uses TRBV6-1 and TRBJ2-7; the D gene could be TRBD1 or TRBD2 (5 bases each). The length of the CDR3 is 15 residues. Germline loops: CDR1 MNHNS, CDR2 SASEGT. V dropped 8 bases and J dropped 3 bases, with 20 bases sitting between them. CDR3 nucleotides: TGTGCCAGCGGTGCGGAATCCGGGGCAGGCTACGAGCAGTACTTC. It yields the protein CASGAESGAGYEQYF.

About this clonotype itself: At one of its ends the junction is not consistent with the germline gene, which may arise from a read error. The rearrangement uses TRBV7-2 and TRBJ1-4; a weak D match, TRBD1 (6 bases). The CDR3 has 13 residues. In germline, CDR1 is SGHTA, CDR2 FQGNSA. CDR3 bases: TGTGCTAGCAGCTTAGGGGGGAGTGAAAAACTGTTTTTT. It is translated as CASSLGGSEKLFF.

This chain joins TRBV7-9 and TRBJ1-5, with D uncertain. Trimming took off 2 bases at V and 6 bases at J, with 5 bases between the two ends. Germline V gene sequence: CDR1 SEHNR, CDR2 FQNEAQ (reference sequence). The CDR3 extends over 12 amino acids. CDR3 in DNA: TGTGCCAGCAGCTTATATTCTCAGCCCCAGCATTTT. It codes for CASSLYSQPQHF.

The V call is TRBV29-1, the J call TRBJ2-1; 9 nucleotides line up with TRBD1. Trimming cost V 5 bases and J 4 bases; bases outside gene matches: 9. Germline CDR1 is SQVTM and CDR2 is ANQGSEA. The CDR3 is 15 residues long. CDR3 bases: TGCAGCGTTAACGTACAGGGGGCGAGTTACAATGAGCAGTTCTTC. Translation: CSVNVQGASYNEQFF.

The rearrangement links TRBV14 to TRBJ2-1, with 9 bases matching TRBD1. Germline-derived CDR1 and CDR2 are SGHDN and FVKESK. This CDR3 comprises 16 residues. Trimming at V came to 0 bases and at J to 2 bases, leaving 2 bases not matched to a gene. CDR3 nucleotide sequence: TGTGCCAGCAGCCAAGACGGACAGGGGACCTACAATGAGCAGTTCTTC. Translated, it gives CASSQDGQGTYNEQFF.

J is TRBJ2-3 and V is TRBV20-1; 7 bases fit TRBD1. Trimming took 6 bases from V and 2 from J; bases not matched to a gene: 20. CDR1 is DFQATT, CDR2 SNEGSKA, per germline (reference sequence). The CDR3 runs to 18 residues. The CDR3 spells CSAEGGATEGVNTDTQYF. CDR3 DNA: TGCAGTGCAGAAGGGGGCGCGACTGAGGGGGTTAACACAGATACGCAGTATTTT.

The chain recombines TRBV4-3 with TRBJ2-4, with a tentative D call TRBD1 (5 bases). The V end lost 0 bases, the J end lost 6 bases, and 12 bases lay between the germline ends. From germline, CDR1 is LGHNA and CDR2 YSLEER. This CDR3 contains 15 residues. CDR3 DNA sequence: TGCGCCAGCAGCCAAGATCGAGCCAGGGTAAACATTCAGTACTTC. It codes for CASSQDRARVNIQYF.

This clonotype appeared a few times. The rearrangement links TRBV5-6 to TRBJ2-2; D uncertain. The CDR3 sequence is 13 residues long. The V and J ends lost 4 bases and 7 bases respectively, with 11 bases between them. Germline CDR1 is SGHDT and CDR2 is YYEEEE. The CDR3 spells CASSLVVGGELFF. Written as DNA, the CDR3 is TGTGCCAGCAGCCTTGTGGTTGGCGGGGAGCTGTTTTTT.

The chain is built from TRBV7-3 and TRBJ2-1; D may be TRBD2 (6 bases). This CDR3 spans 18 amino acids. V lost 5 bases, J lost 3 bases, and 23 bases lay in between. Germline V gene sequence: CDR1 SGHTA, CDR2 FQGTGA. The DNA for the CDR3 is TGTGCCAGCAGCCGTTTCCTGGCGGGGTCCCCTCTCTACAATGAGCAGTTCTTC. It is translated as CASSRFLAGSPLYNEQFF. Full variable domain (outside the CDR3, taken from reference TRBV7-3 and TRBJ2-1): GAGVSQTPSNKVTEKGKYVELRCDPISGHTALYWYRQSLGQGPEFLIYFQGTGAADDSGLPNDRFFAVRPEGSVSTLKIQRTERGDSAVYLCASSRFLAGSPLYNEQFFGPGTRLTVL.

This clonotype has just a few counts. The rearrangement joins TRBV6-2 or TRBV6-3 to TRBJ1-4, with TRBD1 as a possible D gene (5 bases). In germline, CDR1 is MNHEY, CDR2 SVGEGT. The CDR3 is 16 amino acids. Trimming removed 5 bases from V and 6 bases from J, with 19 bases in between. CDR3 nucleotide sequence: TGTGCCAGCAGTCCAGGGACTCCTGAGTTCGATGAAAAACTGTTTTTT. Protein: CASSPGTPEFDEKLFF.

The chain recombines TRBV10-3 with TRBJ2-3; D is ambiguous. CDR1 and CDR2 (germline): ENHRY, SYGVKD. This CDR3 spans 12 amino acids. Trimming took off 6 bases at V and 3 bases at J, with 7 bases between the two ends. The CDR3 nucleotides read TGTGCCATCAGCCAGTCGACAGATACGCAGTATTTT. Translation: CAISQSTDTQYF.

The chain employs TRBV6-1 and TRBJ2-4, with no clear D. The CDR3 spans 16 residues. V lost 3 bases to trimming and J lost 0 bases, with 12 bases between them. Germline lookup yields CDR1 MNHNS and CDR2 SASEGT. CDR3 amino acids: CASSDLEVLAKNIQYF. The CDR3 DNA reads TGTGCCAGCAGTGATTTAGAGGTACTAGCCAAAAACATTCAGTACTTC.

The chain combines TRBV24-1 with TRBJ2-1, with TRBD1 identical over 9 bases. Germline V gene sequence: CDR1 KGHDR, CDR2 SFDVKD. The CDR3 runs to 14 residues. The trim removed 3 bases at V and 8 bases at J, leaving 4 bases unmatched. The CDR3 region is CATSDPTGGDEQFF. DNA of the CDR3: TGTGCCACCAGTGATCCTACAGGGGGCGATGAGCAGTTCTTC.

DNA for the CDR3: TGTGCCAGCAGTTCGAGGGTACAGGGACCATACGAGCAGTACTTC. Translated, it gives CASSSRVQGPYEQYF. The V call is TRBV12-3 or TRBV12-4, the J call TRBJ2-4; maybe TRBD1 (6 bases). The J call may be faulty, since TRBJ2-7 better matches the DNA end. CDR3 length equals 15 residues.

CDR3 amino acids: CASSLNAPGLSYEQYF. The DNA for the CDR3 is TGTGCCAGCAGCTTAAATGCCCCTGGGTTGTCCTACGAGCAGTACTTC. V and J are TRBV7-3 and TRBJ2-7; D is uncertain. Germline lookup yields CDR1 SGHTA and CDR2 FQGTGA. Trimming removed 1 base from V and 1 base from J, with 14 bases in between. The CDR3 covers 16 residues.

The chain couples TRBV29-1 to TRBJ2-7, with 9 bases lining up with TRBD1. With V trimmed by 7 bases and J by 3 bases, 7 bases remained unmatched. The V gene's germline CDR1 is SQVTM and CDR2 ANQGSEA. The CDR3 has 13 amino acids. CDR3 bases: TGCAGCGCTAGGTCGACAGGGGGCTACGAGCAGTACTTC. It encodes CSARSTGGYEQYF.